Listed below are T cell receptor beta chains from one sample, sequenced in a study of T cell changes during pregnancy in multiple sclerosis. Clones were read by immunoSEQ multiplex PCR, and TCRdb kept only the in-frame ones, dropping some. The table records 44,000 or so clones, roughly 91% of them present only once. This sample comprised CD8+ T cells from peripheral blood mononuclear cells, obtained after pregnancy. All receptors come from a female donor in good health, enrolled as a control in a pregnancy study. The CDR3 runs from the conserved cysteine through the conserved F or W. Fields, in order: J gene, D gene, V gene, clone size, CDR3 protein, CDR3 DNA. The D gene is left open where the match is weak. Clone size appears in some rows only: once, few, many, or a class for an expanded clone.

TRBJ2-1 | TRBD2 | TRBV29-1 | - | CSVLKTSGDKVDEQFF | TGCAGCGTGTTGAAGACTAGCGGGGATAAAGTGGATGAGCAGTTCTTC
TRBJ2-2 | TRBD2 | TRBV4-3 | - | CASSIGLAVTGELFF | TGCGCCAGCAGCATAGGACTAGCGGTCACCGGGGAGCTGTTTTTT
TRBJ2-1 | - | TRBV30 | - | CAWSSGPGSEQFF | TGTGCCTGGAGTAGTGGACCGGGGAGTGAGCAGTTCTTC
TRBJ1-3 | TRBD1 | TRBV27 | - | CASSLTTGGNTIYF | TGTGCCAGCAGTCTCACGACAGGGGGAAACACCATATATTTT
TRBJ2-1 | TRBD2 | TRBV7-3 | - | CASSLGLASRQFF | TGTGCCAGCAGCCTGGGACTAGCCTCCCGGCAGTTCTTC
TRBJ2-6 | - | TRBV9 | - | CASKGVSAGANVLTF | TGTGCCAGCAAGGGGGTATCAGCTGGGGCCAACGTCCTGACTTTC
TRBJ2-5 | TRBD1 | TRBV11-3 | few | CASSLGGQVQETQYF | TGTGCCAGCAGCTTGGGGGGACAGGTACAAGAGACCCAGTACTTC
TRBJ1-4 | - | TRBV4-3 | - | CASSQDGGVNEKLFF | TGCGCCAGCAGCCAAGATGGGGGGGTTAATGAAAAACTGTTTTTT
TRBJ1-1 | TRBD1 | TRBV27 | - | CASCNRGGGDTEAFF | TGTGCCAGCTGCAACAGGGGTGGGGGTGACACTGAAGCTTTCTTT
TRBJ1-1 | - | TRBV19 | - | CASSTEGVTEAFF | TGTGCCAGTAGTACCGAGGGGGTCACTGAAGCTTTCTTT
TRBJ1-5 | - | TRBV28 | - | CASSLTGYNQPQHF | TGTGCCAGCAGTTTAACGGGGTACAATCAGCCCCAGCATTTT
TRBJ2-2 | - | TRBV11-2 | - | CASSLGHGELFF | TGTGCCAGCAGCCTGGGGCACGGGGAGCTGTTTTTT
TRBJ2-1 | TRBD2 | TRBV4-3 | - | CASSQGAGGRNEQFF | TGCGCCAGCAGCCAAGGAGCGGGGGGGAGGAATGAGCAGTTCTTC
TRBJ1-4 | TRBD1 | TRBV2 | - | CASSEKGAGYEKLFF | TGTGCCAGCAGTGAAAAGGGGGCAGGGTATGAAAAACTGTTTTTT
TRBJ1-5 | - | TRBV27 | - | CASSPKLKPGNQPQHF | TGTGCCAGCAGCCCGAAGCTAAAACCGGGCAATCAGCCCCAGCATTTT
TRBJ1-1 | - | TRBV6-5 | - | CASYREPQNTEAFF | TGTGCCAGTTATCGGGAACCTCAGAACACTGAAGCTTTCTTT
TRBJ1-3 | TRBD1 | TRBV19 | - | CASKTGYGNTIYF | TGTGCCAGCAAGACAGGGTATGGAAACACCATATATTTT
TRBJ2-7 | - | TRBV5-4 | - | CASSLLNGEQYF | TGTGCCAGCAGCCTTCTTAACGGCGAGCAGTACTTC
TRBJ1-1 | - | TRBV4-1 | - | CASSQDGGLGTEAFF | TGCGCCAGCAGCCAAGATGGGGGGTTGGGCACTGAAGCTTTCTTT
TRBJ1-4 | - | TRBV30 | - | CAWSVFETNEKLFF | TGTGCCTGGAGTGTCTTTGAGACTAATGAAAAACTGTTTTTT
TRBJ2-3 | - | TRBV18 | - | CAGWTDRTDTQYF | TGTGCCGGGTGGACTGATCGCACAGATACGCAGTATTTT
TRBJ2-7 | - | TRBV7-2 | - | CASSEGLLTAYEQYF | TGTGCCAGCAGCGAAGGACTCCTGACGGCCTACGAGCAGTACTTC
TRBJ2-2 | - | TRBV4-2 | medium-sized | CASSQDPYTGAGELFF | TGTGCCAGCAGCCAAGATCCTTACACGGGAGCCGGGGAGCTGTTTTTT
TRBJ2-1 | TRBD1 | TRBV9 | - | CASSLRQGYNEQFF | TGTGCCAGCAGCCTGCGACAGGGTTACAATGAGCAGTTCTTC
TRBJ1-1 | - | TRBV27 | - | CASSLGGRAFF | TGTGCCAGCAGTTTAGGAGGGAGAGCTTTCTTT
TRBJ1-2 | TRBD1 | TRBV4-3 | - | CASSPDAADREGYTF | TGCGCCAGCAGCCCTGATGCGGCTGACAGGGAGGGCTACACCTTC
TRBJ1-1 | - | TRBV19 | - | CASSIGGAGNTEAFF | TGTGCCAGTAGTATAGGGGGAGCCGGGAACACTGAAGCTTTCTTT
TRBJ2-2 | TRBD2 | TRBV27 | once | CASTPASGGAGAGELFF | TGTGCCAGCACCCCGGCTAGCGGGGGGGCCGGGGCCGGGGAGCTGTTTTTT
TRBJ1-2 | - | TRBV6-1 | - | CASSGGGASDYGYTF | TGTGCCAGCAGCGGGGGGGGCGCCTCGGACTATGGCTACACCTTC
TRBJ2-1 | TRBD2 | TRBV2 | - | CAVGGGGNEQFF | TGTGCCGTCGGGGGGGGCGGAAATGAGCAGTTCTTC
TRBJ2-1 | TRBD2 | TRBV7-9 | - | CASSFGAGGVDEQFF | TGTGCCAGCAGCTTCGGAGCGGGGGGTGTTGATGAGCAGTTCTTC
TRBJ1-2 | - | TRBV9 | once | CASGGPVYGYTF | TGTGCCAGCGGAGGCCCCGTCTATGGCTACACCTTC
TRBJ2-7 | - | TRBV5-6 | - | CASSFRDRSYEQYF | TGTGCCAGCAGCTTCCGCGACAGATCCTACGAGCAGTACTTC
TRBJ1-5 | - | TRBV9 | - | CASSVGGSNQPQHF | TGTGCCAGCAGCGTAGGGGGCAGCAATCAGCCCCAGCATTTT
TRBJ2-3 | - | TRBV4-3 | - | CASSQDLRTDTQYF | TGCGCCAGCAGCCAAGATCTGCGGACAGATACGCAGTATTTT
TRBJ2-2 | - | TRBV7-9 | - | CASSPTPSNTGELFF | TGTGCCAGCAGTCCTACTCCTTCGAACACCGGGGAGCTGTTTTTT
TRBJ1-2 | - | TRBV4-3 | once | CASSPRRGNYGYTF | TGCGCCAGCAGCCCTCGCCGAGGGAACTATGGCTACACCTTC
TRBJ2-7 | - | TRBV27 | - | CASSLGHSYEQYF | TGTGCCAGCAGTTTGGGACATTCCTACGAGCAGTACTTC
TRBJ2-1 | - | TRBV20-1 | - | CSALEGNEQFF | TGCAGTGCCCTGGAGGGGAATGAGCAGTTCTTC
TRBJ1-2 | TRBD1 | TRBV6-5 | once | CASRDRGDGYTF | TGTGCCAGCCGAGACAGGGGCGACGGCTACACCTTC
TRBJ1-1 | - | TRBV9 | few | CASSVSDSYEAFF | TGTGCCAGCAGCGTATCGGACAGCTATGAAGCTTTCTTT
TRBJ1-3 | TRBD1 | TRBV4-3 | - | CASSSDRVGNTIYF | TGCGCCAGCAGCTCTGACAGGGTCGGAAACACCATATATTTT
TRBJ1-5 | - | TRBV5-4 | - | CGPLYLCASSSDSRNQPQHF | -
TRBJ2-1 | - | TRBV27 | - | CASSRFNEQFF | TGTGCCAGCAGTCGGTTCAATGAGCAGTTCTTC
TRBJ1-2 | TRBD1 | TRBV7-9 | - | CASSPDRGRYGYTF | TGTGCCAGCAGCCCGGACAGGGGCAGATATGGCTACACCTTC
TRBJ1-5 | - | TRBV28 | - | CASGIGGPQHF | TGTGCCAGCGGCATCGGGGGACCCCAGCATTTT
TRBJ2-3 | - | TRBV11-3 | - | CASSLDPSTDTQYF | TGTGCCAGCAGCTTAGATCCCTCCACAGATACGCAGTATTTT
TRBJ2-1 | TRBD1 | TRBV7-2 | - | CASSLSRDRGNGEQFF | TGTGCCAGCAGCCTGTCAAGGGACAGGGGGAATGGGGAGCAGTTCTTC
TRBJ1-4 | - | TRBV7-8 | - | CASSLAAGPANEKLFF | TGTGCCAGCAGCTTAGCGGCGGGCCCAGCTAATGAAAAACTGTTTTTT
TRBJ2-7 | TRBD1 | TRBV4-1 | - | CASSPEPGTGDRGEQYF | TGCGCCAGCAGCCCAGAACCGGGAACAGGGGACCGAGGCGAGCAGTACTTC
TRBJ1-4 | - | TRBV2 | - | CASSGTAGEKLFF | TGTGCCAGCAGTGGGACCGCGGGAGAAAAACTGTTTTTT
TRBJ2-1 | TRBD1 | TRBV14 | - | CASSRGQGFWNEQFF | TGTGCCAGCAGCCGGGGACAGGGGTTTTGGAATGAGCAGTTCTTC
TRBJ2-3 | - | TRBV7-9 | - | CASRSRDTQYF | TGTGCCAGCAGGTCTCGTGATACGCAGTATTTT
TRBJ1-5 | - | TRBV4-1 | - | CASSQAQASNQPQHF | TGCGCCAGCAGCCAAGCCCAGGCTAGCAATCAGCCCCAGCATTTT
TRBJ2-2 | - | TRBV6-6 | - | CASSAGELFF | TGTGCCAGCTCCGCCGGGGAGCTGTTTTTT